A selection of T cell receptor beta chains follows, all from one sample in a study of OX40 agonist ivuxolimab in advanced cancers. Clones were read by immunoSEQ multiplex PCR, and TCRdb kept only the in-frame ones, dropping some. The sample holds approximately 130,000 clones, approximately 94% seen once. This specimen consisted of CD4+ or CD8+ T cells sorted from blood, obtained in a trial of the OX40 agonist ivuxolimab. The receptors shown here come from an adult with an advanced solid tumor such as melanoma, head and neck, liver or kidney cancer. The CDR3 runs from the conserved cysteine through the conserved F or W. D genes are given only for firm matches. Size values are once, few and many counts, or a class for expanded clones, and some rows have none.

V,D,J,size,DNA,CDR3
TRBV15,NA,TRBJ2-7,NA,TGTGCCACCAGCAGAGTGCGGGACTACGAGCAGTACTTC,CATSRVRDYEQYF
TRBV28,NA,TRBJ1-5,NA,TGTGCCAGCAGTTTGCTGCCCCTGACGGGGAATCAGCCCCAGCATTTT,CASSLLPLTGNQPQHF
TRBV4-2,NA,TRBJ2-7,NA,TGTGCCAGCAGCCAAGGGGGGTTGCAGGCAGGGCCCTACGAGCAGTACTTC,CASSQGGLQAGPYEQYF
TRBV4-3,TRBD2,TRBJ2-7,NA,TGCGCCAGCAGCCAAACGAATAGCGGGGGGATCTACGAGCAGTACTTC,CASSQTNSGGIYEQYF
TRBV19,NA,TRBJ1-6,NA,TGTGCCAGTAGTACTCTGACAGCTCTAAATTCACCCCTCCACTTT,CASSTLTALNSPLHF
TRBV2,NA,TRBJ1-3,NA,TGTTGCATAGGAGGCTCTGGAAACACCATATATTTT,CCIGGSGNTIYF
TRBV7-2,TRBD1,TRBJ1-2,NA,TGTGCCAGCAGCCCACAGGGGGCGCCTGGCTACACCTTC,CASSPQGAPGYTF
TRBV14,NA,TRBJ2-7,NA,TGTGCCAGCGGCCCTTATCTAGACAGGCGGACCTACTACGAGCAGTACTTC,CASGPYLDRRTYYEQYF
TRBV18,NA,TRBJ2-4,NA,TGTGCCAGCTCACCTGAGTCTGGGACAAACATTCAGTACTTC,CASSPESGTNIQYF
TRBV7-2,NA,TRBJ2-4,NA,TGTGCCAGCAGCTCCATGGACGGGGAAAACATTCAGTACTTC,CASSSMDGENIQYF
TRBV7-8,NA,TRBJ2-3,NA,TGTGCCAGCAGCTCCACAGATACGCAGTATTTT,CASSSTDTQYF
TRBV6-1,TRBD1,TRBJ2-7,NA,TGTGCCTCTGGAAGGGGACAGCTCGACTACGAGCAGTACTTC,CASGRGQLDYEQYF
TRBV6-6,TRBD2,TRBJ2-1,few,TGTGCCAGCAGGGGGACTAGCGGGAGGCAGAGTGAGCAGTTCTTC,CASRGTSGRQSEQFF
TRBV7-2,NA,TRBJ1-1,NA,TGTGCCAGCAGCAGGGGAAGGGGTGCTGAAGCTTTCTTT,CASSRGRGAEAFF
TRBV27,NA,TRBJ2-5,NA,TGTGCCAGCAGTCGCGACACGACTGGCCAAGAGACCCAGTACTTC,CASSRDTTGQETQYF
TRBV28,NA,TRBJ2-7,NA,TGTGCCAGCAGTTTAGGGGCCCCTCGGGTCGAGCAGTACTTC,CASSLGAPRVEQYF
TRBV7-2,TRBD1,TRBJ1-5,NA,TGTGCCAGCAGCTTAGCGGCGGGACAGGGGGGGAATCAGCCCCAGCATTTT,CASSLAAGQGGNQPQHF
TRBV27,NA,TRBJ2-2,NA,TGTGCCCAAATACACGGGGAACCGAACACCGGGGAGCTGTTTTTT,CAQIHGEPNTGELFF
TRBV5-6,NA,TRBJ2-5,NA,TGTGCCAGCAGCTTGGTAGGGTTCCAAGAGACCCAGTACTTC,CASSLVGFQETQYF
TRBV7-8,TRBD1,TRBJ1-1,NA,TGTGCCAGCAGCTTCCCCGGGACAGGGGACACTGAAGCTTTCTTT,CASSFPGTGDTEAFF
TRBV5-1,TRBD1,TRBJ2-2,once,TGCGCCAGCAGCACACGACAGGGGTGGTCCGGGTCCGGGGAGCTGTTTTTT,CASSTRQGWSGSGELFF
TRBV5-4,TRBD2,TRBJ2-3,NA,TGTGCCAGCAGCTTGGGGACTAGCGGGAGTGGTGCCGATACGCAGTATTTT,CASSLGTSGSGADTQYF
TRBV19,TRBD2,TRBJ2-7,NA,TGTGCCAGTAGTATAGGAGCGGGAGGGCCCATCCCTCAGTACTTC,CASSIGAGGPIPQYF
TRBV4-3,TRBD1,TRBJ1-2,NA,TGCGCCAGCAGCCAACTCTCCGTCGAGGACAGGGTATATGGCTACACCTTC,CASSQLSVEDRVYGYTF
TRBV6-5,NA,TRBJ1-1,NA,TGTGCCAGCAGTTACTTCAGGGAGGGCACTGAAGCTTTCTTT,CASSYFREGTEAFF
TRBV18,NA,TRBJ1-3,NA,TGTGCCAGCGCCCAGAACCCGGACAGAAGAAACACCATATATTTT,CASAQNPDRRNTIYF
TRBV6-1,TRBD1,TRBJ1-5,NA,TGTGCCAGCAGTGATGGACAGGGGGCCCACAGTCAGCCCCAGCATTTT,CASSDGQGAHSQPQHF
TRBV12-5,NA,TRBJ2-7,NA,TGTGCTAGTGGTAGAGACAGCTACGAGCAGTACTTC,CASGRDSYEQYF
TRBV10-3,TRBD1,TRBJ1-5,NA,TGTGCCATCGGGGACAGCCTGAATAGCAATCAGCCCCAGCATTTT,CAIGDSLNSNQPQHF
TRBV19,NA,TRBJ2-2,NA,TGTGCCAGTAGAACTAGACTCCGAGGTGCTCCCGGGGAGCTGTTTTTT,CASRTRLRGAPGELFF
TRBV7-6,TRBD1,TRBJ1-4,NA,TGTGCCAGCAAAGGGGGCAAAACTAATGAAAAACTGTTTTTT,CASKGGKTNEKLFF
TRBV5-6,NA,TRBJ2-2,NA,TGTGCCAGCAGCTTGGTGTCCGCGGGGTCGGGCACCGGGGAGCTGTTTTTT,CASSLVSAGSGTGELFF
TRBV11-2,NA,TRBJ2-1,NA,TGTGCCAGCAGCGGAGGCGGGTGGACCTACAATGAGCAGTTCTTC,CASSGGGWTYNEQFF
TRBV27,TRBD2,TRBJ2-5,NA,TGTGCCAGCAGCACTAGCGGGAGGTCTCGGGAGACCCAGTACTTC,CASSTSGRSRETQYF
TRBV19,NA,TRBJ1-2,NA,TGTGCCACCTCTAGACGGGGGGGTGCCCCTTCTTTCTATGGCTACACCTTC,CATSRRGGAPSFYGYTF
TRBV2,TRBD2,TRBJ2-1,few,TGTGCCAGCAGTGAGGGAGCGGGAGGCTCCTACAATGAGCAGTTCTTC,CASSEGAGGSYNEQFF
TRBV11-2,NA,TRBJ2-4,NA,TGTGCCAGCAGCTTACCCCGACGGGTCGCACTAGCCAAAAACATTCAGTACTTC,CASSLPRRVALAKNIQYF
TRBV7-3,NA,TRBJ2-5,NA,TGTGCCAGCAGCTACAACGGGGAGACCCAGTACTTC,CASSYNGETQYF
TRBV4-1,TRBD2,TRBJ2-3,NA,TGCGCCAGCAGCTTCCGACTAGCGGGTAGCACAGATACGCAGTATTTT,CASSFRLAGSTDTQYF
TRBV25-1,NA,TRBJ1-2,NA,TGTGCCAGCAGTGATACCCAATTTGGAGGGAGTTATGGCTACACCTTC,CASSDTQFGGSYGYTF
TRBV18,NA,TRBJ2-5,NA,TGTGCCAGCTCACCCCTTAGAGATGGAGAGACCCAGTACTTC,CASSPLRDGETQYF
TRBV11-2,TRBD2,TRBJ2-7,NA,TGTGCCAGCAGCACCCTAGCGGGGGCTTCCTACGAGCAGTACTTC,CASSTLAGASYEQYF
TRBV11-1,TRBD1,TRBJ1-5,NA,TGTGCCAGCAGCTCCGGGACAGGGGTCAATCAGCCCCAGCATTTT,CASSSGTGVNQPQHF
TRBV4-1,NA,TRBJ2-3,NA,TGCGCCAGCAGCCGATGGAGCCGACCTGAAAACACAGATACGCAGTATTTT,CASSRWSRPENTDTQYF